These T cell receptor beta chains were read from a single sample in a study of cytomegalovirus exposure and HLA in healthy donors. Clones were sequenced by immunoSEQ multiplex PCR, and TCRdb holds only the in-frame ones, with some missing. Of more than 200,000 clones in the sample, approximately 83% were seen once. The sample consisted of PBMCs. Receptors originate from a girl between 10 and 17 years old in good health and CMV-seronegative. CDR3s include the opening cysteine and the closing phenylalanine or tryptophan. The D gene is left open where the match is weak. Rows give clone size only sometimes, using once, few, many, or a class for an expanded clone.

>-|TRBV7-6|TRBJ2-6|-|13
TGTGCCAGCAGACCCGACACTGGTAACGTCCTGACTTTC
CASRPDTGNVLTF
>-|TRBV14|TRBJ2-1|-|16
TGTGCCAGCAGCCAAGATCCACGGGGGATTTACAATGAGCAGTTCTTC
CASSQDPRGIYNEQFF
>-|TRBV19|TRBJ1-1|TRBD1|15
TGTGCCAGTAGTATAGATTACAGGGGCCGGACTGAAGCTTTCTTT
CASSIDYRGRTEAFF
>-|TRBV28|TRBJ2-4|-|14
TGTGCCAGCAGTATGGGCGAGGCCAAAAACATTCAGTACTTC
CASSMGEAKNIQYF
>-|TRBV29-1|TRBJ1-3|-|12
TGCAGCGTTGAAGGAGGTGGAAACACCATATATTTT
CSVEGGGNTIYF
>-|TRBV18|TRBJ1-1|-|14
TGTGCCAGCTCACCTGGACAAACGAACACTGAAGCTTTCTTT
CASSPGQTNTEAFF
>-|TRBV10-3|TRBJ1-3|-|18
TGTGCCATCAGTGTTGAGCTCCAGGGAGGAAACTCTGGAAACACCATATATTTT
CAISVELQGGNSGNTIYF
>few|TRBV7-8|TRBJ2-1|-|16
TGTGCCAGCAGCTTAGATGCGGGCCCGAGGGGGTATGAGCAGTTCTTC
CASSLDAGPRGYEQFF
>few|TRBV7-2|TRBJ2-1|-|12
TGTGCCAGCAGCCTGACTCGCAATGAGCAGTTCTTC
CASSLTRNEQFF
>-|TRBV10-3|TRBJ2-2|TRBD2|16
TGTGCCATCGGGGACCTTAGCGGGACCTACACCGGGGAGCTGTTTTTT
CAIGDLSGTYTGELFF
>-|TRBV7-9|TRBJ2-2|TRBD1|13
TGTGCCAGCAGCCTGCGACAGGGTGGGGAGCTGTTTTTT
CASSLRQGGELFF
>-|TRBV11-3|TRBJ2-7|TRBD1|15
TGTGCCAGCAGCCCTTCCGGACAGGGAGCCTACGAGCAGTACTTC
CASSPSGQGAYEQYF
>few|TRBV7-9|TRBJ1-4|-|17
TGTGCCAGCAGCTTAGGTTTTCTAAGCCAATCGGAGGAAAAACTGTTTTTT
CASSLGFLSQSEEKLFF
>few|TRBV6-1|TRBJ1-2|TRBD1|13
TGTGCCAGCAGGAGACAGGGTGACTATGGCTACACCTTC
CASRRQGDYGYTF
>few|TRBV28|TRBJ1-1|-|16
TGTGCCAGCAGTTTCGGGGGGCCCCCTTTGAACACTGAAGCTTTCTTT
CASSFGGPPLNTEAFF
>once|TRBV4-3|TRBJ2-7|-|20
TGCGCCAGCAGCCAAGAGGGGCTTAGTAAGTGGAAGCAGAGGCCCTACGAGCAGTACTTC
CASSQEGLSKWKQRPYEQYF
>once|TRBV19|TRBJ2-7|-|13
TGTGCCAGTAGTACGGTACAGGGTGGCGAGCAGTACTTC
CASSTVQGGEQYF
>-|TRBV18|TRBJ2-5|TRBD1|18
TGTGCCAGCTCGCGAATCCGTCGGACAGGGGGCGTCCCAGAGACCCAGTACTTC
CASSRIRRTGGVPETQYF
>-|TRBV7-8|TRBJ1-3|-|18
TGTGCCAGCAGCTTAGCGAGTTTTGGGGGGTCCTCTGGAAACACCATATATTTT
CASSLASFGGSSGNTIYF
>-|TRBV2|TRBJ2-7|-|15
TGTGCCAGCAGTGAATGGCGGGACTTTTCCTACGAGCAGTACTTC
CASSEWRDFSYEQYF
>-|TRBV5-8|TRBJ2-7|TRBD1|15
TGTGCCAGCAGTTCGTCCGGGACAGGCCCTCGAGAGCAGTACTTC
CASSSSGTGPREQYF
>-|TRBV4-1|TRBJ2-7|TRBD1|14
TGCGCCAGCAAAATCACAGGGGGCCTCGGCGAGCAGTACTTC
CASKITGGLGEQYF
>-|TRBV28|TRBJ2-7|TRBD2|15
TGTGCCAGCAGCACCCTGGGGGGGGGATCCTACGAGCAGTACTTC
CASSTLGGGSYEQYF
>-|TRBV6-1|TRBJ2-1|TRBD1|15
TGTGCCAGCAGTGAATTCGGGACAGGGGTCTCTGAGCAGTTCTTC
CASSEFGTGVSEQFF
>-|TRBV7-2|TRBJ1-5|-|15
TGTGCCAGCAGCTTCGGACAAGGCCCTAGTCAGCCCCAGCATTTT
CASSFGQGPSQPQHF
>once|TRBV9|TRBJ1-2|TRBD1|13
TGTGCCAGCAGCTCGGGACAGCGGGTAGTCTACACCTTC
CASSSGQRVVYTF
>-|TRBV19|TRBJ2-3|TRBD2|19
TGTGCCAGTGGAATCTCTATAACTAGCGGGAGGGCCTCCTCTGATACGCAGTATTTT
CASGISITSGRASSDTQYF
>-|TRBV30|TRBJ1-5|TRBD1|14
TGTGCCTGGGGGACAGGGGGGTACCTTCAGCCCCAGCATTTT
CAWGTGGYLQPQHF
>few|TRBV6-6|TRBJ1-1|-|11
TGTGCCAGCACCAGGAACACTGAAGCTTTCTTT
CASTRNTEAFF
>-|TRBV6-1|TRBJ1-2|TRBD1|15
TGTGCCAGCAGTCCACCCGCCTGGCAGGGGGTCGGCTACACCTTC
CASSPPAWQGVGYTF
>-|TRBV6-1|TRBJ2-2|-|14
TGTGCCAGCAGTGAGGGGGGGAACACCGGGGAGCTGTTTTTT
CASSEGGNTGELFF
>-|TRBV4-2|TRBJ2-1|TRBD2|16
TGTGCCAGCAGCCCCAGGGTTGGGGCGGGGGACAATGAGCAGTTCTTC
CASSPRVGAGDNEQFF
>-|TRBV12-5|TRBJ1-2|-|12
TGTGCTAGTGGTTTAGGGGGCTATGGCTACACCTTC
CASGLGGYGYTF
>-|TRBV27|TRBJ1-5|-|17
TGTGCCAGCAGTCAAAACGGAGCCCAGGGATCTAATCAGCCCCAGCATTTT
CASSQNGAQGSNQPQHF
>-|TRBV6-1|TRBJ1-2|-|12
TGTGCCAGCAGATTGACAGCGTACGGCTACACCTTC
CASRLTAYGYTF
>-|TRBV30|TRBJ2-1|TRBD1|11
TGTGCCTGGAAACAGGGGCCTCAGCAGTTCTTC
CAWKQGPQQFF
>few|TRBV28|TRBJ2-2|-|12
TGTGCCAGCAGTAGGGAGACCGGGGAGCTGTTTTTT
CASSRETGELFF
>-|TRBV9|TRBJ2-4|TRBD2|19
TGTGCCAGCAGCGTAGACCCCCTAGCGGGAGATTCAGCCAAAAACATTCAGTACTTC
CASSVDPLAGDSAKNIQYF